Listed below are T cell receptor beta chains from one sample, sequenced in a study of blood T cell repertoires in COVID-19. Assay: immunoSEQ multiplex PCR; the TCRdb copy retains only in-frame clones and omits some. The sample shows more than 200,000 clones, 86% of them seen only once. Sample: peripheral blood. The source of these receptors is a man aged 30 to 39 with active or convalescent COVID-19. Each CDR3 is given with its conserved first and last residue.

>TRBJ1-4|TRBV4-1
CASSQLGGTNEKLFF
>TRBJ1-4|TRBV12-5
CASGTGLVNEKLFF
>TRBJ2-2|TRBV6-2/TRBV6-3
CASSYSTGQRELFF
>TRBJ1-4|TRBV7-2
CASTPDRGNEKLFF
>TRBJ1-6|TRBV7-8
CASSLALGGSLSPLHF
>TRBJ2-5|TRBV15
CATSVRRGVKETQYF
>TRBJ1-1|TRBV12-3/TRBV12-4
CASTGHGTEAFF
>TRBJ2-7|TRBV25-1
CASSDPLNYEQYF
>TRBJ2-3|TRBV5-8
CASKRRNQDTQYF
>TRBJ1-2|TRBV3-1/TRBV3-2
CASTEGRGYGYTF
>TRBJ1-3|TRBV4-2
CASSQDLGQAGNTIYF
>TRBJ1-2|TRBV30
CAWKETGNYYGYTF
>TRBJ2-5|TRBV3-1/TRBV3-2
CASSQEGPRETQYF
>TRBJ2-3|TRBV7-3
CASSFRGVGQGDTQYF
>TRBJ2-1|TRBV9
CASSVVEGAGGEQFF
>TRBJ1-2|TRBV7-2
CASSTVRENYGYTF
>TRBJ1-3|TRBV11-3
CASSLGGSGDAGNTIYF
>TRBJ1-2|TRBV6-5
CASRGQFNYGYTF
>TRBJ1-4|TRBV5-8
CASSSGTGGEKLFF
>TRBJ2-7|TRBV4-3
CASSPRDRSSYEQYF
>TRBJ2-7|TRBV12-3/TRBV12-4
CASSSGNSYEQYF
>TRBJ2-5|TRBV3-1/TRBV3-2
CASSHTSGGVETQYF
>TRBJ2-7|TRBV3-1/TRBV3-2
CASGQGVYEQYF
>TRBJ1-1|TRBV5-5
CASSFAGTGHTEAFF
>TRBJ1-2|TRBV4-3
CASSDWGVGGYTF
>TRBJ1-6|TRBV11-2
CASSSENSPLHF
>TRBJ2-2|TRBV5-1
CASSWTGSGELFF
>TRBJ1-2|TRBV6-5
CASSYLPAGQGYGYTF
>TRBJ2-7|TRBV2
CASSADRGAYEQYF
>TRBJ1-6|TRBV9
CASSVTQSDSPLHF
>TRBJ1-1|TRBV3-1/TRBV3-2
CASSQGGGTEAFF
>TRBJ1-5|TRBV19
CASSIAQGNNQPQHF
>TRBJ1-1|TRBV30
CAWISPQGRAEAFF
>TRBJ1-2|TRBV3-1/TRBV3-2
CASSQDGQGSYYGYTF
>TRBJ1-4|TRBV5-6
CASSLFARRSTNEKLFF
>TRBJ2-1|TRBV12-5
CASGEGQGRTNEQFF
>TRBJ2-1|TRBV6-2/TRBV6-3
CASSYPAGGGNEQFF
>TRBJ1-3|TRBV19
CASNKWLAPGNTIYF
>TRBJ2-2|TRBV29-1
CSAGTGSSGELFF
>TRBJ1-3|TRBV7-6
CASSLDRQGFGNTIYF
>TRBJ2-7|TRBV7-8
CASSLEAGANYEQYF
>TRBJ1-3|TRBV7-2
CASTPVNSGNTIYF
>TRBJ1-5|TRBV19
CASTILGTGENSNQPQHF
>TRBJ2-3|TRBV7-8
CASSDPLAGPQGTQYF
>TRBJ2-7|TRBV4-2
CASSQEMAGRGVQYF
>TRBJ1-2|TRBV5-4
CASSLRGSRNYGYTF
>TRBJ1-2|TRBV6-2/TRBV6-3
CASSYEGRSGYTF
>TRBJ1-1|TRBV4-2
CASSRLQGLNTEAFF
>TRBJ2-7|TRBV7-2
CASSPNAPPNEQYF
>TRBJ2-5|TRBV21-1
CASSKVGGPYQETQYF
>TRBJ2-5|TRBV5-4
CASSLGTSGVETQYF
>TRBJ2-3|TRBV10-3
CAISESGQGATDTQYF
>TRBJ2-3|TRBV6-6
CASSYEAARQYF
>TRBJ2-1|TRBV29-1
CKGRTSGGSLDPQSYNEQFF
>TRBJ2-3|TRBV24-1
CATSRQGTDTQYF